The 21 T cell receptor beta chains in this list originate from one sample, sequenced in a study of blood T cell repertoires in COVID-19. Sequenced by immunoSEQ multiplex PCR; TCRdb stores in-frame clones only, minus some. The sample includes 92,000 or so clones, approximately 75% of them seen just once. Sequenced sample: peripheral blood. All receptors derive from an elderly woman with acute or convalescent COVID-19.

This clone turned up a few times. The chain couples TRBV7-2 to TRBJ2-7, with TRBD2 matching over 7 bases. Trimming took 3 bases from V and 2 from J; bases not matched to a gene: 4. The CDR3 runs to 14 residues. Germline V gives CDR1 SGHTA, CDR2 FQGNSA. The CDR3 protein is CASSFGLGTYEQYF. Here the CDR3 DNA reads TGTGCCAGCAGCTTCGGACTAGGAACCTACGAGCAGTACTTC.

This clone was observed a handful of times. The chain joins TRBV12-3 or TRBV12-4 to TRBJ1-2; a possible D gene is TRBD1 (5 bases). The V and J ends lost 2 bases and 13 bases respectively, with 17 bases between them. This CDR3 region has 13 residues. This chain's CDR3 is CASSLLNGGWFTF. The CDR3 bases are TGTGCCAGCAGTTTATTAAACGGGGGGTGGTTCACCTTC.

The rearrangement links TRBV7-8 to TRBJ2-5; the match to TRBD1 covers 9 bases. After removal of 5 bases from V and 5 bases from J, the junction contained 12 bases not matched to a gene. The CDR3 is 16 amino acids. Germline V CDR1 and CDR2: SGHVS, FQNEAQ. CDR3 nucleotides: TGTGCCAGCAGCCCAGAGGTGGGACAGGGATATGAGACCCAGTACTTC. Translated: CASSPEVGQGYETQYF.

This chain links TRBV24-1 with TRBJ2-1, with 9 positions matching TRBD1. Per germline, CDR1 KGHDR and CDR2 SFDVKD. CDR3 size: 15 residues. The V gene end was trimmed by 4 bases and the J gene end by 3 bases; junction bases not matched to a gene: 3. The CDR3 protein is CATSEGQGYYNEQFF. The CDR3 nucleotides are TGTGCCACCAGTGAGGGACAGGGATACTACAATGAGCAGTTCTTC.

The chain couples TRBV7-3 to TRBJ2-3, with 10 bases matching TRBD2. Germline V lookup: CDR1 SGHTA, CDR2 FQGTGA. The CDR3 consists of 15 residues. With 5 bases clipped from V and 4 bases from J, the junction kept 6 bases outside the gene matches. CDR3 amino acids: CASSPQAGGADTQYF. DNA for the CDR3: TGTGCCAGCAGCCCTCAAGCGGGGGGGGCAGATACGCAGTATTTT.

This clone was seen repeatedly, ten times or more. The V call is TRBV2, the J call TRBJ1-3; D is undetermined. The CDR3 runs 14 residues. CDR1 and CDR2 (germline): SNHLY, FYNNEI. V was pared by 4 bases and J by 0 bases, with 7 bases between. The CDR3 here is CASSAQSSGNTIYF. In DNA form, the CDR3 reads TGTGCCAGCAGTGCACAGAGCTCTGGAAACACCATATATTTT.

The rearrangement joins TRBV5-1 to TRBJ1-1, with D possibly matching TRBD1 (5 bases). CDR1 and CDR2 (germline): SGHRS, YFSETQ. This CDR3 region has 16 residues. With 0 bases removed from V and 0 bases from J, the gap between germline ends came to 12 bases. The CDR3 DNA reads TGCGCCAGCAGCTTGGAAGGGGTGGCCTTGAACACTGAAGCTTTCTTT. It yields the protein CASSLEGVALNTEAFF.

This chain uses TRBV20-1 with TRBJ1-1; 11 bases align to TRBD1. The CDR3 is 11 residues long. Germline V lookup: CDR1 DFQATT, CDR2 SNEGSKA (reference sequence). The CDR3 region has the DNA TGCAACCCCCGGGACAGGGGGGAAGCTTTCTTT. Protein product: CNPRDRGEAFF.

This chain uses TRBV10-3 with TRBJ2-5; perhaps TRBD1 as D (7 bases). The CDR3 loop spans 16 amino acids. The V and J ends lost 0 bases and 1 base respectively, with 12 bases between them. The germline gives CDR1 ENHRY, CDR2 SYGVKD. The CDR3 reads CAISESRQGGQETQYF. CDR3 DNA sequence: TGTGCCATCAGTGAGTCCCGGCAGGGGGGCCAAGAGACCCAGTACTTC.

The chain combines TRBV9 with TRBJ2-3; 7 bases are a match to TRBD2. CDR3 length: 17 residues. Germline V gene sequence: CDR1 SGDLS, CDR2 YYNGEE. Trimming at V came to 4 bases and at J to 6 bases, leaving 17 bases not matched to a gene. The CDR3 loop reads CASSTDPLAAARDTQYF. Here the CDR3 DNA reads TGTGCCAGCAGCACCGACCCCCTAGCGGCCGCTCGGGATACGCAGTATTTT.

V usage is TRBV6-6 and J usage is TRBJ1-6; D might be TRBD1 (5 bases). This CDR3 is 14 amino acids long. Looked up from germline, CDR1 is MNHNY and CDR2 is SVGAGI (reference sequence). V lost 0 bases and J lost 10, with 10 bases in between. The CDR3 DNA is TGTGCCAGCAGTTACTCTGGGGGAGGCTCACCCCTCCACTTT. This encodes CASSYSGGGSPLHF.

This chain joins TRBV28 and TRBJ1-4, with unresolved D. The germline V gene encodes CDR1 MDHEN and CDR2 SYDVKM. The CDR3 loop spans 15 amino acids. V lost 7 bases, J lost 5 bases, and 17 bases lay in between. The DNA for the CDR3 is TGTGCCAGCAAGGGAGGCGGGGAGGCCAATGAAAAACTGTTTTTT. Its protein product is CASKGGGEANEKLFF.

The chain has TRBV7-3 and TRBJ1-1, with D unclear. The CDR3 has 15 amino acids. CDR1 and CDR2 (germline): SGHTA, FQGTGA. V dropped 1 base and J dropped 2 bases, with 11 bases sitting between them. In DNA, the CDR3 is TGTGCCAGCAGCTTAAGCGAGGGTACCAACACTGAAGCTTTCTTT. Its translation: CASSLSEGTNTEAFF.

This clone appeared a few times. This chain joins TRBV7-9 and TRBJ2-3; TRBD1 aligns across 7 bases. The germline gives CDR1 SEHNR, CDR2 FQNEAQ (reference sequence). Germline trimming cut 1 base from V and 4 bases from J; bases unmatched to any gene: 11. CDR3 size: 17 residues. The CDR3 loop is CASSLVGQGENPDTQYF. The CDR3 nucleotides are TGTGCCAGCAGCTTAGTGGGCCAGGGGGAAAATCCAGATACGCAGTATTTT.

The chain is built from TRBV10-3 and TRBJ2-7; no firm D call. The CDR3 sequence is 15 residues long. Trimming pared 0 bases from V and 6 bases from J, leaving 15 bases between. Germline CDR1 ENHRY, CDR2 SYGVKD. The CDR3 region has the DNA TGTGCCATCAGTGAGTCGCTGGGCAGGATCGGCGAGCAGTACTTC. This translates into CAISESLGRIGEQYF.

V gene TRBV30 combines with J gene TRBJ2-4, with a tentative D call TRBD1 (6 bases). Per the germline V gene, CDR1 is GTSNPN and CDR2 is SVGIG (reference sequence). The CDR3 is made up of 14 amino acids. Trimming took 2 bases from V and 7 from J, leaving 15 bases between them. Here the CDR3 reads CAWSSYRARNIQYF. The CDR3 DNA reads TGTGCCTGGAGTTCCTACAGGGCTAGGAACATTCAGTACTTC.

This clone was counted a few times. The genes are TRBV9 and TRBJ2-5; 9 bases agree with TRBD2. Germline V CDR1 and CDR2: SGDLS, YYNGEE. This CDR3 is built from 15 residues. J lost 4 bases, V lost 0 bases, and 4 bases had no gene match. This CDR3 reads CASSVAGTSLETQYF. The CDR3 DNA reads as TGTGCCAGCAGCGTAGCCGGGACTAGCTTAGAGACCCAGTACTTC.

The gene calls are TRBV2 and TRBJ2-2; D possibly corresponds to TRBD1 (6 bases). CDR1 and CDR2 from the germline V gene are SNHLY and FYNNEI. The CDR3 has 13 residues. Trimming took off 3 bases at V and 6 bases at J, with 8 bases between the two ends. CDR3 nucleotides: TGTGCCAGCAGTGAGGGGGCTCCCGGGGAGCTGTTTTTT. Translated: CASSEGAPGELFF.

This chain uses TRBV29-1 with TRBJ1-2, with D maybe TRBD1 (6 bases). This CDR3 comprises 13 residues. V gave up 5 bases and J gave up 0 bases, with 10 bases separating them. Germline V gene lookup returns CDR1 SQVTM and CDR2 ANQGSEA. The CDR3 sequence: CSVPDSTNYGYTF. The CDR3 DNA follows: TGCAGCGTTCCGGACAGCACTAACTATGGCTACACCTTC. The full variable domain, with the rest looked up from reference TRBV29-1 and TRBJ1-2, is SAVISQKPSRDICQRGTSLTIQCQVDSQVTMMFWYRQQPGQSLTLIATANQGSEATYESGFVIDKFPISRPNLTFSTLTVSNMSPEDSSIYLCSVPDSTNYGYTFGSGTRLTVV.

This sequence joins TRBV5-6 and TRBJ1-1; D is ambiguous. Trimming took 0 bases from V and 9 from J, leaving 9 bases between them. The V gene's germline CDR1 is SGHDT and CDR2 YYEEEE. The length of the CDR3 is 12 residues. The CDR3 bases are TGTGCCAGCAGCTTGGCCAGTATTAAAGCTTTCTTT. Translation gives CASSLASIKAFF.

The genes are TRBV6-6 and TRBJ1-6, with D possibly TRBD1 on 5 matching bases. Germline V gene lookup returns CDR1 MNHNY and CDR2 SVGAGI (reference sequence). The CDR3 has 15 residues. Trimming left V 6 bases short and J 4 bases short, with 13 bases between. In DNA, the CDR3 is TGTGCCAGCAGGCGCGGGGACGGATATAATTCACCCCTCCACTTT. As protein: CASRRGDGYNSPLHF.